These 32 T cell receptor beta chains came from one sample sequenced in a study of shared clonotypes between healthy human individuals (dated by TCRdb to 2019 to 2021). The library was made by the immunoSEQ multiplex PCR assay. Not all clones reach the TCRdb copy of this immuneACCESS table, which keeps in-frame sequences only. Checked studies attribute under half of the gap to unresolved V genes and leave the rest unexplained. The sample table holds about 2 million clones, of which 95% were seen once. Clones ranked in the top ten supply 0.13% of the sample. The source material was naive CD4+ T cells sorted from blood. According to the study, the label for this sample's cell subset or site signals: CD45RA+ positively selected. These receptors all stem from a man between 18 and 35 years old in good health.

This clone appeared a single time. Other DNA variants within this sample encode the same CDR3. J is TRBJ2-3 and V is TRBV2; D unclear. This CDR3 is 12 amino acids long. Germline V gene lookup returns CDR1 SNHLY and CDR2 FYNNEI. V was trimmed by 6 bases and J by 2 bases, leaving 6 bases between them. The CDR3 protein is CASSADTDTQYF. As DNA, the CDR3 is TGTGCCAGCAGCGCTGACACAGATACGCAGTATTTT.

The rearrangement joins TRBV18 to TRBJ2-5, with D perhaps TRBD1 (6 bases). CDR1 is KGHSH and CDR2 is LQKENI in the germline V gene. V was cut by 2 bases and J by 1 base, with 11 bases left in between. The CDR3 consists of 15 residues. For the CDR3, the DNA is TGTGCCAGCTCACCAATCGGGACACTCCAAGAGACCCAGTACTTC. This encodes CASSPIGTLQETQYF.

V is TRBV27 and J is TRBJ2-7; D unclear. The CDR3 contains 12 residues. Looked up from germline, CDR1 is MNHEY and CDR2 is SMNVEV (reference sequence). Trimming pared 10 bases from V and 2 bases from J, leaving 12 bases between. CDR3 DNA: TGTGCCACGTCGTCGAGAACCTACGAGCAGTACTTC. This sequence encodes CATSSRTYEQYF.

The V gene is TRBV7-9, the J gene TRBJ2-7, with D perhaps matching TRBD1 or TRBD2 (5 bases each). Trimming pared 8 bases from V and 0 bases from J, leaving 14 bases between. Germline V gives CDR1 SEHNR, CDR2 FQNEAQ (reference sequence). The CDR3 length is 14 residues. The CDR3 DNA reads as TGTGCCAGCGGTGTAGCAGGGACCTCCTACGAGCAGTACTTC. Its translation is CASGVAGTSYEQYF.

The count of this clone is one. The chain couples TRBV5-6 to TRBJ2-7; D may correspond to TRBD1 or TRBD2 (5 bases each). Germline values: CDR1 SGHDT, CDR2 YYEEEE. This CDR3 has 13 residues. Trimming cost V 1 base and J 2 bases, with 7 bases left between them. CDR3 coding DNA: TGTGCCAGCAGCTTGTTGGGGGCCTACGAGCAGTACTTC. Protein product: CASSLLGAYEQYF. Looking up the rest from reference TRBV5-6 and TRBJ2-7 gives the full variable domain: DAGVTQSPTHLIKTRGQQVTLRCSPKSGHDTVSWYQQALGQGPQFIFQYYEEEERQRGNFPDRFSGHQFPNYSSELNVNALLLGDSALYLCASSLLGAYEQYFGPGTRLTVT.

The V and J genes are TRBV27 and TRBJ1-5; the match to TRBD1 covers 8 bases. The CDR3 contains 15 residues. Germline CDR1 MNHEY, CDR2 SMNVEV (reference sequence). Trimming took 2 bases from V and 5 from J; bases not matched to a gene: 5. The CDR3 loop is CASSLAGGGYQPQHF. In DNA, the CDR3 is TGTGCCAGCAGTTTAGCAGGGGGCGGTTATCAGCCCCAGCATTTT.

About this clone: A much larger clone differs from this one at a single base, so this may be a read error. The CDR3 region has the DNA TGTGCCAGCAGGGCTCACGGCAATCAGCCCCAGCATTTT. Protein product: CASRAHGNQPQHF. J is TRBJ1-5 and V is TRBV28; the D is unclear. V shed 6 bases and J shed 2 bases, with 8 bases lying between them. Germline V gene sequence: CDR1 MDHEN, CDR2 SYDVKM. The CDR3 is 13 residues long.

This clone was recorded only once. CDR3 bases: TGTGCCAGCAGCCTGAGCGGGGGGCGGTCCTACAATGAGCAGTTCTTC. The encoded protein is CASSLSGGRSYNEQFF. This sequence joins TRBV11-2 and TRBJ2-1; the match to TRBD2 covers 9 bases. Germline V gene sequence: CDR1 SGHAT, CDR2 FQNNGV. The CDR3 has 16 amino acids. The trim removed 5 bases at V and 1 base at J, leaving 6 bases unmatched.

As regards this clone: Its ends do not fully match the called genes, so a read error is possible. J is TRBJ2-5 and V is TRBV7-7, with 7 bases matching TRBD2. The CDR3 has 15 residues. Germline CDR1 and CDR2: SSHAT and FNYEAQ (reference sequence). CDR3 loop: CASSLLGGSQETQYF. CDR3 nucleotide sequence: TGTGCTAGCAGCTTATTAGGCGGGAGCCAAGAGACCCAGTACTTC. Full variable domain (missing parts from reference TRBV7-7 and TRBJ2-5): GAGVSQSPRYKVTKRGQDVTLRCDPISSHATLYWYQQALGQGPEFLTYFNYEAQPDKSGLPSDRFSAERPEGSISTLTIQRTEQRDSAMYRCASSLLGGSQETQYFGPGTRLLVL.

This clone was recorded once. The chain has TRBV5-1 and TRBJ2-5; D gene ambiguous. CDR3 size: 13 residues. The V gene's germline CDR1 is SGHRS and CDR2 YFSETQ. Trimming took 1 base from V and 5 from J, leaving 9 bases between them. In DNA form, the CDR3 reads TGCGCCAGCAGCTTGTGGGAAGAGGAGACCCAGTACTTC. Residues: CASSLWEEETQYF.

The chain employs TRBV15 and TRBJ2-1, with D maybe TRBD2 (5 bases). V gave up 5 bases and J gave up 7 bases, with 15 bases separating them. Germline V gene data show CDR1 as LNHNV and CDR2 as YYDKDF (reference sequence). This CDR3 region has 14 residues. The CDR3 protein is CATSPDYLANEQFF. The CDR3 DNA follows: TGTGCCACCAGCCCCGACTATTTGGCGAATGAGCAGTTCTTC. Combining the CDR3 with reference TRBV15 and TRBJ2-1 gives the whole variable domain DAMVIQNPRYQVTQFGKPVTLSCSQTLNHNVMYWYQQKSSQAPKLLFHYYDKDFNNEADTPDNFQSRRPNTSFCFLDIRSPGLGDTAMYLCATSPDYLANEQFFGPGTRLTVL.

V is TRBV6-6 and J is TRBJ1-2; D is undetermined. Germline CDR1 reads MNHNY; CDR2 reads SVGAGI (reference sequence). The CDR3 extends over 12 amino acids. V dropped 6 bases and J dropped 4 bases, with 9 bases sitting between them. CDR3 bases: TGTGCCAGCAGCAGGATGGGCTATGGCTACACCTTC. Its translation is CASSRMGYGYTF.

The chain couples TRBV29-1 to TRBJ2-7; 7 bases match TRBD1. Trimming cost V 7 bases and J 1 base; bases outside gene matches: 13. This CDR3 has 15 residues. CDR1 and CDR2 from the germline V gene are SQVTM and ANQGSEA. The CDR3 region is CSGSTGRGISYEQYF. The CDR3 DNA reads as TGCAGCGGTAGCACTGGCAGGGGGATTTCCTACGAGCAGTACTTC.

This rearrangement joins TRBV6-1 to TRBJ1-1, with 7 bases that match TRBD1. Germline V lookup: CDR1 MNHNS, CDR2 SASEGT. Unmatched junction bases numbered 8, after V lost 6 bases and J lost 4 bases. The CDR3 runs 14 residues. The CDR3 region has the DNA TGTGCCAGCAGCTTACAGGGGCCCGGCACTGAAGCTTTCTTT. Translated: CASSLQGPGTEAFF.

The chain has TRBV10-3 and TRBJ2-7; D gene uncertain. The V end was cut by 6 bases, the J end by 6 bases, with 12 bases between. Germline CDR1 reads ENHRY; CDR2 reads SYGVKD. The CDR3 loop spans 12 amino acids. The CDR3 DNA is TGTGCCATCAGCGCTATACCGGCCGAGCAGTACTTC. Its translation is CAISAIPAEQYF.

With regard to this clone: One end of the junction varies from germline; a read error may be responsible. The chain recombines TRBV7-2 with TRBJ2-7; D possibly matches TRBD1 or TRBD2 (5 bases each). The CDR3 spans 12 residues. CDR1 SGHTA and CDR2 FQGNSA come from the germline V gene. CDR3 sequence: CASSLAGVRILF. CDR3 nucleotide sequence: TGTGCCAGCAGCTTAGCGGGGGTGAGGATCCTATTC.

This chain links TRBV4-3 with TRBJ2-1; 10 bases align to TRBD2. V trimming: 5 bases; J trimming: 7 bases; junction bases outside the gene matches: 2. Looked up from germline, CDR1 is LGHNA and CDR2 is YSLEER. The CDR3 has 13 amino acids. The CDR3 coding sequence is TGCGCCAGCAGCTCTAGCGGGAGTAATGAGCAGTTCTTC. Its protein is CASSSSGSNEQFF.

This rearrangement joins TRBV30 to TRBJ2-5; 11 bases are shared with TRBD1. CDR3 length equals 15 residues. The ends lost 0 bases at V and 5 bases at J; junction bases unmatched: 5. Germline loops: CDR1 GTSNPN, CDR2 SVGIG (reference sequence). CDR3 DNA sequence: TGTGCCTGGAGTGTGGGACAGGGGGTTTGGGAGACCCAGTACTTC. Its translation: CAWSVGQGVWETQYF.

The chain joins TRBV9 to TRBJ1-2; TRBD1 aligns across 9 bases. The V gene's germline CDR1 is SGDLS and CDR2 YYNGEE. Germline trimming cut 0 bases from V and 5 bases from J; bases unmatched to any gene: 2. This CDR3 spans 14 amino acids. The chain's CDR3 is CASSVGTGDYGYTF. The CDR3 DNA reads TGTGCCAGCAGCGTAGGGACAGGGGATTATGGCTACACCTTC. The variable domain in full, completed from reference TRBV9 and TRBJ1-2, reads DSGVTQTPKHLITATGQRVTLRCSPRSGDLSVYWYQQSLDQGLQFLIQYYNGEERAKGNILERFSAQQFPDLHSELNLSSLELGDSALYFCASSVGTGDYGYTFGSGTRLTVV.

The chain uses TRBV5-6 and TRBJ2-1, with D unclear. Germline V gives CDR1 SGHDT, CDR2 YYEEEE. V shed 0 bases and J shed 6 bases, with 13 bases lying between them. The CDR3 runs to 15 residues. The CDR3 region is CASSLGTTRLNEQFF. The DNA of the CDR3 is TGTGCCAGCAGCTTGGGTACTACGAGGCTCAATGAGCAGTTCTTC.

The CDR3 DNA follows: TGTGCCAGCAGCACCACAGGGGGAACCACTGAAGCTTTCTTT. It codes for CASSTTGGTTEAFF. The chain has TRBV5-6 and TRBJ1-1, with TRBD1 matching 8 bases. In germline, CDR1 is SGHDT, CDR2 YYEEEE. This CDR3 is 14 amino acids long. J lost 4 bases, V lost 4 bases, and 6 bases had no gene match.

The rearrangement joins TRBV10-3 to TRBJ2-7; 12 bases are shared with TRBD2. The CDR3 totals 16 residues. V shed 0 bases, J shed 5 bases, and the junction held 5 bases outside the gene matches. Germline lookup yields CDR1 ENHRY and CDR2 SYGVKD. As DNA, the CDR3 is TGTGCCATCAGTGAGTCCTGGACTAGCGGGGAGAACGAGCAGTACTTC. Amino acids: CAISESWTSGENEQYF.

The chain couples TRBV27 to TRBJ1-3, with 7 bases identical to TRBD1. Germline values: CDR1 MNHEY, CDR2 SMNVEV (reference sequence). Trimming at V came to 0 bases and at J to 4 bases, leaving 3 bases not matched to a gene. The CDR3 has 15 residues. This CDR3 reads CASSLSGGTGNTIYF. In nucleotides, the CDR3 is TGTGCCAGCAGTTTATCAGGGGGCACCGGAAACACCATATATTTT.

The rearrangement joins TRBV6-1 to TRBJ1-2, with TRBD1 matching over 7 bases. Germline trimming cut 7 bases from V and 5 bases from J; bases unmatched to any gene: 10. This CDR3 is 14 amino acids long. Germline V gene data show CDR1 as MNHNS and CDR2 as SASEGT. The DNA for the CDR3 is TGTGCCAGCACCGTATCTCAGGGGGTTTATGGCTACACCTTC. It encodes CASTVSQGVYGYTF.

A word on this clone: This specimen includes other DNA sequences encoding the same CDR3. This sequence joins TRBV5-1 and TRBJ2-1; the match to TRBD2 covers 10 bases. The CDR3 sequence is 16 residues long. The germline V gene has CDR1 SGHRS and CDR2 YFSETQ. V shed 4 bases and J 0 bases; nucleotides not matched to a gene: 4. The CDR3 nucleotides are TGCGCCAGCAGCAGGACTAGCGGAGACTCCTACAATGAGCAGTTCTTC. Translated: CASSRTSGDSYNEQFF. Variable domain in full (rest from reference TRBV5-1 and TRBJ2-1): KAGVTQTPRYLIKTRGQQVTLSCSPISGHRSVSWYQQTPGQGLQFLFEYFSETQRNKGNFPGRFSGRQFSNSRSEMNVSTLELGDSALYLCASSRTSGDSYNEQFFGPGTRLTVL.

The chain has TRBV4-2 and TRBJ2-3; D unresolved. Germline CDR1 and CDR2: LGHNA and YNFKEQ. CDR3 length: 14 residues. Between the trimmed V and J ends, which lost 1 base and 0 bases, there was a span of 5 bases. CDR3 loop: CASSQGYSTDTQYF. The CDR3 DNA follows: TGTGCCAGCAGCCAAGGCTACAGCACAGATACGCAGTATTTT.

J is TRBJ1-6 and V is TRBV11-2; D might be TRBD1 (6 bases). The V end was cut by 1 base, the J end by 14 bases, with 21 bases between. Looked up from germline, CDR1 is SGHAT and CDR2 is FQNNGV. This CDR3 region has 16 residues. This chain's CDR3 is CASSLALTGPQGTLHF. CDR3 in DNA: TGTGCCAGCAGCTTAGCCCTAACCGGGCCACAGGGAACCCTCCACTTT.

Comment on this clone: An end of the junction does not agree with germline; a read error may underlie this. The chain uses TRBV5-1 and TRBJ2-7; no clear D. The germline V gene encodes CDR1 SGHRS and CDR2 YFSETQ. This CDR3 region has 13 residues. CDR3: CASRLAGSGEQYF. CDR3 sequence (DNA): TGCGCCAGCAGGTTGGCCGGTTCGGGCGAGCAGTACTTC.

The chain employs TRBV7-2 and TRBJ2-1; TRBD2 might be the D (6 bases). V was trimmed by 5 bases and J by 4 bases, leaving 18 bases between them. Germline CDR1 SGHTA, CDR2 FQGNSA. This CDR3 spans 16 amino acids. The CDR3 reads CASSPSPGDQYNEQFF. The CDR3 DNA reads as TGTGCCAGCAGCCCGTCTCCGGGAGATCAGTACAATGAGCAGTTCTTC.

This rearrangement joins TRBV10-3 to TRBJ1-2; D is unclear. Trimming shortened V by 8 bases and J by 7 bases, and 11 bases separated the two germline ends. The germline gives CDR1 ENHRY, CDR2 SYGVKD. The CDR3 consists of 11 residues. This CDR3 is CAIREPGGYTF. CDR3 nucleotide sequence: TGTGCCATCCGAGAACCTGGTGGCTACACCTTC.

This clone was seen a single time. The chain links TRBV29-1 to TRBJ1-1; 7 bases are shared with TRBD1. Per the germline V gene, CDR1 is SQVTM and CDR2 is ANQGSEA. This CDR3 contains 13 residues. The V and J ends lost 7 bases and 1 base, in that order; junction bases with no gene match: 6. CDR3 DNA sequence: TGCAGCGGGCGACAGGGTTCGAACACTGAAGCTTTCTTT. This gives the protein CSGRQGSNTEAFF.

The chain carries TRBV11-2 and TRBJ2-2; 13 positions match TRBD2. Germline trimming cut 6 bases from V and 6 bases from J; bases unmatched to any gene: 1. There are 14 residues in the CDR3. Germline V lookup: CDR1 SGHAT, CDR2 FQNNGV. CDR3 nucleotide sequence: TGTGCCAGCAGACTAGCGGGAGGGGCCGGGGAGCTGTTTTTT. As protein: CASRLAGGAGELFF.